The present entry profiles one T cell receptor beta chain with its context. Germline V gives CDR1 LNHDA, CDR2 SQIVND (reference sequence). With V trimmed by 7 bases and J by 0 bases, 7 bases remained unmatched. The CDR3 has 15 residues. This entry comes from a study of blood T cell repertoires in COVID-19. Profiling relied on immunoSEQ multiplex PCR, and the TCRdb table lists in-frame clones only, not all of them. The repertoire includes about 210,000 clones, 65% to 90% of them detected once, and roughly 4.9% sits in the top ten. Exposed enrollees had met someone with a PCR-confirmed or clinician-diagnosed COVID-19 case at some point within the 2 weeks before study entry.

This TCR derives from a woman aged 25 to 45 who had been exposed to COVID-19. The V call is TRBV19, the J call TRBJ1-1, with TRBD1 matching 8 bases. Sequenced input: PBMCs or T cells enriched from blood (not recorded which). CDR3 protein: CASTSRGLMNTEAFF. The CDR3 nucleotides read TGTGCCAGTACCTCCAGGGGGCTCATGAACACTGAAGCTTTCTTT.